This T cell receptor beta chain emerged from a study of T cells in localized non-small cell lung cancer. The study, taken as a whole, reports: Uninvolved adjacent lung had more T cell clonality than any other tissue, topping tumor. Of the top 100 tumor clones, median around 55 were in adjacent lung, approximately 28 among its top 100.

Turning to this clone: The antigen is unknown.

Sequenced by immunoSEQ multiplex PCR; TCRdb stores in-frame clones only, minus some. Among tens of thousands of clones listed, about 90% were seen once. This CDR3 spans 15 amino acids. From germline, CDR1 is MNHEY and CDR2 SMNVEV (reference sequence). V dropped 4 bases and J dropped 7 bases, with 17 bases sitting between them. This TCR was recovered from an older female donor with stage I lung adenocarcinoma. The genes are TRBV27 and TRBJ2-1; possibly TRBD2 for D (6 bases). The source was peripheral blood, collected before any cancer treatment. The CDR3 is CASSSGTRSENEQFF. The CDR3 coding sequence is TGTGCCAGCAGTTCCGGGACTCGGTCTGAGAATGAGCAGTTCTTC.